This TCR beta chain was sequenced for a study of cytomegalovirus exposure and HLA in healthy donors. This clone was seen only a few times. Its antigen remains unknown. Primers: 60 Vbeta forward and 13 Jbeta reverse. Libraries were prepared by immunoSEQ multiplex PCR; TCRdb keeps only in-frame clonotypes and omits some of them. This sample carries roughly 110,000 clones, over 70% of them seen once, and the ten largest clones take about 0.8%. Study findings and constraints: The productive fraction for most TCR beta V segments was about 90% or about 30% in an earlier analysis. TCR beta sequences reportedly predicted the HLA-A and HLA-B alleles of most subjects accurately. Later analysis demonstrated an association between a missense DCLRE1C variant and TCR beta V- and J-gene trimming. The presence/absence work took it that sequencing depth was about the same across donors.

V lost 6 bases and J lost 1, with 13 bases in between. The CDR3 is 13 amino acids. Germline CDR1 SQVTM, CDR2 ANQGSEA. V is TRBV29-1 and J is TRBJ2-7, with a possible D match to TRBD1 (5 bases). This sequence originates from a boy aged 5-17 years in good health and CMV-seronegative. Material: PBMCs. CDR3 sequence reads: CSVQRGRSYEQYF. CDR3 sequence (DNA): TGCAGCGTCCAAAGGGGTAGATCCTACGAGCAGTACTTC.